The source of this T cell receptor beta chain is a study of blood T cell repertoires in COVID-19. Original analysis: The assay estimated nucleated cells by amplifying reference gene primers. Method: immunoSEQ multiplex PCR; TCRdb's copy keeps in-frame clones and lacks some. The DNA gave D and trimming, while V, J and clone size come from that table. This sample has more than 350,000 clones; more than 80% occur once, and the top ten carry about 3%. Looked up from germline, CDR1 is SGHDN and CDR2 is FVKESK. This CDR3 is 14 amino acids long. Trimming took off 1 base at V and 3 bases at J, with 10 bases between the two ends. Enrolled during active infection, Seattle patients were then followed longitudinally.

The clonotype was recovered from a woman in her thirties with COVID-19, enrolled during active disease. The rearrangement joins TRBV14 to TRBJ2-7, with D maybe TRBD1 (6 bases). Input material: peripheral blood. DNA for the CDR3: TGTGCCAGCAGCCAAGGCAGGGGCTACTACGAGCAGTACTTC. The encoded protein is CASSQGRGYYEQYF.